Listed here are 12 T cell receptor beta chains from one sample, sequenced in a study of blood T cell repertoires in COVID-19. TCRdb's copy holds only in-frame clones and misses some; the assay was immunoSEQ multiplex PCR. The sample records around 320,000 clones, around nine tenths being singletons. Sequences were obtained from PBMCs or T cells enriched from blood (not recorded which). These receptors all stem from a woman aged 45 to 65 who had been exposed to COVID-19.

This chain links TRBV18 with TRBJ2-3, with 11 nucleotides matching TRBD2. The CDR3 totals 15 residues. Germline-derived CDR1 and CDR2 are KGHSH and LQKENI. With V trimmed by 3 bases and J by 4 bases, 3 bases remained unmatched. DNA of the CDR3: TGTGCCAGCTCACCTCTAGCGGGGGGTGCAGATACGCAGTATTTT. Amino acids: CASSPLAGGADTQYF.

The V and J genes are TRBV5-6 and TRBJ1-5; 7 bases map to TRBD1. Germline CDR1 is SGHDT and CDR2 is YYEEEE. This CDR3 region has 17 residues. The V and J ends lost 1 base and 5 bases, in that order; junction bases with no gene match: 12. The CDR3 region is CASSLRNRGHFDQPQHF. The DNA of the CDR3 is TGTGCCAGCAGCTTGAGAAACAGGGGTCACTTCGATCAGCCCCAGCATTTT. Full variable domain (outside the CDR3, taken from reference TRBV5-6 and TRBJ1-5): DAGVTQSPTHLIKTRGQQVTLRCSPKSGHDTVSWYQQALGQGPQFIFQYYEEEERQRGNFPDRFSGHQFPNYSSELNVNALLLGDSALYLCASSLRNRGHFDQPQHFGDGTRLSIL.

This clone occurred once. The chain combines TRBV25-1 with TRBJ2-6; the D gene is possibly TRBD1 (5 bases). The CDR3 is made up of 16 amino acids. The V end was cut by 6 bases, the J end by 0 bases, with 12 bases between. Germline V CDR1 and CDR2: MGHDK, SYGVNS. CDR3 sequence (DNA): TGTGCCAGCAGCCAAGCAGGGATCTCTGGGGCCAACGTCCTGACTTTC. Its translation is CASSQAGISGANVLTF.

In this sample, this clone turned up a few times. The chain uses TRBV3-1 (or the pseudogene TRBV3-2) and TRBJ1-3, with TRBD1 matching over 8 bases. This CDR3 has 16 residues. V shed 5 bases and J 0 bases; nucleotides not matched to a gene: 6. Germline V lookup: CDR1 LGHDT, CDR2 YNNKEL (reference sequence). CDR3 in DNA: TGTGCCAGCAGCGACAGGGGATGGGTCTCTGGAAACACCATATATTTT. Translating gives CASSDRGWVSGNTIYF.

V gene TRBV6-5 combines with J gene TRBJ1-5, with 8 bases matching TRBD1. Germline CDR1 is MNHEY and CDR2 is SVGAGI. The CDR3 covers 13 residues. Unmatched junction bases numbered 7, after V lost 7 bases and J lost 8 bases. The CDR3 nucleotides are TGTGCCAGCAACAGGGGGGTATTGGAGCCCCAGCATTTT. It translates to CASNRGVLEPQHF.

The V call is TRBV5-1, the J call TRBJ1-4; 7 nucleotides agree with TRBD1. V was pared by 6 bases and J by 5 bases, with 10 bases of the junction left unmatched. Germline assignment: CDR1 SGHRS and CDR2 YFSETQ. The CDR3 length is 15 residues. For the CDR3, the DNA is TGCGCCAGCACCAGCTCGGGACAGCTCAATGAAAAACTGTTTTTT. Translation: CASTSSGQLNEKLFF.

The chain has TRBV11-2 and TRBJ2-7, with 9 nucleotides matching TRBD1. The CDR3 spans 17 residues. J lost 4 bases, V lost 2 bases, and 12 bases had no gene match. CDR1 is SGHAT, CDR2 FQNNGV, per germline. CDR3 residues: CASSLRPGQGKGYEQYF. The CDR3 DNA reads TGTGCCAGCAGCTTAAGGCCGGGACAGGGAAAGGGGTACGAGCAGTACTTC.

This chain connects TRBV5-1 to TRBJ1-5; tentative D call: TRBD1 (5 bases). The V gene lost 4 bases and the J gene lost 1 base, with 12 bases spanning the gap. This CDR3 has 15 residues. Germline V gene data show CDR1 as SGHRS and CDR2 as YFSETQ. The CDR3 spells CASSPDPGSNQPQHF. CDR3 coding DNA: TGCGCCAGCAGCCCGGACCCAGGGAGCAATCAGCCCCAGCATTTT.

The genes are TRBV11-2 and TRBJ2-7; a weak D match, TRBD1 (7 bases). The germline V and J ends were trimmed by 5 bases and 5 bases, with 13 bases remaining between them. This CDR3 has 13 amino acids. Germline CDR1 SGHAT, CDR2 FQNNGV. CDR3 region: CASSRDREDEQYF. The CDR3 nucleotides are TGTGCCAGCAGCCGAGACAGGGAGGACGAGCAGTACTTC.

The chain uses TRBV28 and TRBJ1-6, with unresolved D. The V and J ends lost 5 bases and 0 bases respectively, with 11 bases between them. CDR1 is MDHEN, CDR2 SYDVKM, per germline. This CDR3 is 16 amino acids long. The CDR3 DNA reads TGTGCCAGCAGTCCAGCGGCGCCCTCCTATAATTCACCCCTCCACTTT. It codes for CASSPAAPSYNSPLHF. The full variable domain, its missing parts supplied by reference TRBV28 and TRBJ1-6, is DVKVTQSSRYLVKRTGEKVFLECVQDMDHENMFWYRQDPGLGLRLIYFSYDVKMKEKGDIPEGYSVSREKKERFSLILESASTNQTSMYLCASSPAAPSYNSPLHFGNGTRLTVT.

This sequence joins TRBV19 and TRBJ1-2; a possible D gene is TRBD1 (5 bases). This CDR3 contains 13 residues. The V gene lost 11 bases and the J gene lost 7 bases, with 20 bases spanning the gap. The germline V gene has CDR1 LNHDA and CDR2 SQIVND (reference sequence). Written as DNA, the CDR3 is TGTGCCGCGATCGGGGAGGGACGACCTGGCTACACCTTC. It yields the protein CAAIGEGRPGYTF.

The chain combines TRBV5-6 with TRBJ1-6, with D unclear. CDR3 length equals 11 residues. The V and J ends lost 5 bases and 8 bases respectively, with 5 bases between them. Per germline, CDR1 SGHDT and CDR2 YYEEEE. The CDR3 DNA follows: TGTGCCAGCAGTTCTTATTCACCCCTCCACTTT. Its protein product is CASSSYSPLHF.